The 31 T cell receptor beta chains reported below all come from one sample, sequenced in a study of blood T cell repertoires in COVID-19. The table came from immunoSEQ multiplex PCR; TCRdb's copy has only in-frame clones and leaves some out. Of about 360,000 clones detected, around four fifths appear once; the ten largest clones hold 2.5% to 3%. The sample comprised peripheral blood. These receptors were taken from a man aged 30 to 45 with active or convalescent COVID-19.

The chain combines TRBV27 with TRBJ1-5, with D unclear. With 7 bases removed from V and 0 bases from J, the gap between germline ends came to 13 bases. The CDR3 extends over 15 amino acids. Looked up from germline, CDR1 is MNHEY and CDR2 is SMNVEV (reference sequence). The CDR3 DNA sequence: TGTGCCAGCAAAGCGATCAAGTATAGCAATCAGCCCCAGCATTTT. It yields the protein CASKAIKYSNQPQHF.

The gene calls are TRBV3-1 (or the pseudogene TRBV3-2) and TRBJ2-2; D is undetermined. V gave up 6 bases and J gave up 6 bases, with 11 bases separating them. Germline V gene sequence: CDR1 LGHDT, CDR2 YNNKEL (reference sequence). This CDR3 has 13 residues. CDR3 DNA: TGTGCCAGCAGGTATAATGTAGCCGGGGAGCTGTTTTTT. It translates to CASRYNVAGELFF.

This chain connects TRBV23-1 to TRBJ2-7, with 8 bases aligning to TRBD2. TRBV23-1 is placed among ORFs of uncertain function. This CDR3 comprises 17 residues. Trimming at V came to 0 bases and at J to 2 bases, leaving 9 bases not matched to a gene. The CDR3 loop is CASSQSLGRGVPYEQYF. For the CDR3, the DNA is TGCGCCAGCAGTCAATCATTAGGGCGGGGGGTCCCCTACGAGCAGTACTTC.

The chain links TRBV19 to TRBJ1-2; 8 nucleotides line up with TRBD1. This CDR3 is 15 amino acids long. Looked up from germline, CDR1 is LNHDA and CDR2 is SQIVND (reference sequence). V lost 2 bases, J lost 0 bases, and 2 bases stayed unmatched. This CDR3 reads CASSIQGAANYGYTF. CDR3 DNA: TGTGCCAGTAGTATACAGGGGGCAGCTAACTATGGCTACACCTTC.

This chain connects TRBV7-2 to TRBJ1-4, with a weak D call TRBD1 (6 bases). V gave up 6 bases and J gave up 4 bases, with 18 bases separating them. The CDR3 has 16 amino acids. Germline V lookup: CDR1 SGHTA, CDR2 FQGNSA. CDR3 bases: TGTGCCAGCAGAGTGACAGGCTCCCTCCGTAATGAAAAACTGTTTTTT. Amino acids: CASRVTGSLRNEKLFF.

This chain joins TRBV27 and TRBJ2-7; 9 bases agree with TRBD2. The V segment lost 3 bases and the J segment 5 bases; nucleotides outside the gene matches: 2. The V gene's germline CDR1 is MNHEY and CDR2 SMNVEV (reference sequence). This CDR3 is built from 13 residues. CDR3 region: CASSLPSGNEQYF. The CDR3 DNA sequence: TGTGCCAGCAGTTTGCCTAGCGGGAACGAGCAGTACTTC.

The CDR3 reads CASEGARLKISYNEQFF. CDR3 DNA sequence: TGTGCCAGCGAAGGGGCGCGCCTTAAAATCTCCTACAATGAGCAGTTCTTC. The rearrangement joins TRBV12-1 to TRBJ2-1; TRBD1 is the table's D call, not checked against the DNA. TRBV12-1 is given as a pseudogene. The CDR3 loop spans 17 amino acids.

This clone was seen once. The chain combines TRBV5-5 with TRBJ2-7, with a weak D call TRBD2 (5 bases). CDR1 is SGHKS and CDR2 is YYEKEE in the germline V gene (reference sequence). The V end was cut by 3 bases, the J end by 6 bases, with 16 bases between. There are 14 residues in the CDR3. DNA for the CDR3: TGTGCCAGCAGCTCTAGGGTTGTAACTAGCGAGCAGTACTTC. Protein sequence: CASSSRVVTSEQYF.

J is TRBJ2-5 and V is TRBV6-5; 8 bases agree with TRBD2. Losses at the gene ends were 6 bases for V and 5 bases for J; bases not matched to a gene: 8. Germline lookup yields CDR1 MNHEY and CDR2 SVGAGI. This CDR3 has 14 amino acids. The CDR3 sequence is CASRPRGGTETQYF. The CDR3 nucleotides are TGTGCCAGCAGACCCCGCGGGGGGACCGAGACCCAGTACTTC.

This chain links TRBV28 with TRBJ1-1, with 7 bases aligning to TRBD1. The trim removed 8 bases at V and 4 bases at J, leaving 10 bases unmatched. The CDR3 sequence is 14 residues long. Germline assignment: CDR1 MDHEN and CDR2 SYDVKM. The CDR3 DNA follows: TGTGCCAGCCCCCTCCCAGGGGGAAGCACTGAAGCTTTCTTT. Its protein is CASPLPGGSTEAFF.

The sample holds one count of this clone. V usage is TRBV12-5 and J usage is TRBJ1-5; D call uncertain. Trimming cost V 1 base and J 5 bases, with 15 bases left between them. Germline CDR1 is LGHNT and CDR2 is FRNRAP. This CDR3 spans 16 amino acids. In DNA, the CDR3 is TGTGCTAGTGGTTTGGAGATTAGTAGTGGTGATCAGCCCCAGCATTTT. This translates into CASGLEISSGDQPQHF. The variable domain in full, with the rest retrieved from reference TRBV12-5 and TRBJ1-5, is DARVTQTPRHKVTEMGQEVTMRCQPILGHNTVFWYRQTMMQGLELLAYFRNRAPLDDSGMPKDRFSAEMPDATLATLKIQPSEPRDSAVYFCASGLEISSGDQPQHFGDGTRLSIL.

The chain has TRBV6-5 and TRBJ1-2; maybe TRBD1 (5 bases). The CDR3 extends over 12 amino acids. Trimming took 6 bases from V and 1 from J, leaving 6 bases between them. CDR1 MNHEY and CDR2 SVGAGI come from the germline V gene. This chain's CDR3 is CASRGLNYGYTF. DNA of the CDR3: TGTGCCAGCAGGGGACTTAACTATGGCTACACCTTC.

Only one count was recorded for this clone. The rearrangement links TRBV6-6 to TRBJ2-3, with TRBD2 matching 10 bases. The CDR3 has 14 amino acids. Unmatched junction bases numbered 8, after V lost 6 bases and J lost 8 bases. Germline V gene data show CDR1 as MNHNY and CDR2 as SVGAGI (reference sequence). CDR3 DNA: TGTGCCAGCAGGGCTAGCGGGAGATTTGGTACGCAGTATTTT. Translated, it gives CASRASGRFGTQYF.

The rearrangement joins TRBV7-9 to TRBJ2-1; TRBD2 agrees at 7 bases. J was trimmed by 9 bases and V by 1 base; bases with no gene match: 3. Germline lookup yields CDR1 SEHNR and CDR2 FQNEAQ (reference sequence). The CDR3 consists of 13 residues. CDR3 nucleotide sequence: TGTGCCAGCAGCTTAGGAGTAGCGGGTGAGCAGTTCTTC. It is translated as CASSLGVAGEQFF.

This CDR3 reads CAWGWDRGNYGYTF. CDR3 coding DNA: TGTGCCTGGGGCTGGGACAGGGGAAACTATGGCTACACCTTC. The rearrangement joins TRBV30 to TRBJ1-2, with 10 bases fitting TRBD1. Per the germline V gene, CDR1 is GTSNPN and CDR2 is SVGIG (reference sequence). The CDR3 totals 14 residues. The J segment lost 2 bases and the V segment lost 5 bases, leaving 5 bases of the junction unmatched.

The chain carries TRBV7-2 and TRBJ2-1; TRBD2 might be the D (5 bases). Trimming pared 2 bases from V and 10 bases from J, leaving 18 bases between. The CDR3 consists of 15 residues. Germline values: CDR1 SGHTA, CDR2 FQGNSA. The CDR3 sequence is CASSLTQPGVGEQFF. CDR3 bases: TGTGCCAGCAGCTTAACCCAACCCGGGGTCGGAGAGCAGTTCTTC.

The V and J genes are TRBV6-5 and TRBJ2-4; 12 nucleotides line up with TRBD1. Germline trimming cut 6 bases from V and 6 bases from J; bases unmatched to any gene: 6. The CDR3 is 15 residues long. CDR1 is MNHEY, CDR2 SVGAGI, per germline. The CDR3 loop reads CASSGTGQGANIQYF. The CDR3, as DNA: TGTGCCAGCAGCGGAACGGGACAGGGGGCAAACATTCAGTACTTC.

The chain uses TRBV4-1 and TRBJ1-1, with D tentatively TRBD1 (5 bases). V dropped 4 bases and J dropped 4 bases, with 7 bases sitting between them. Germline lookup yields CDR1 MGHRA and CDR2 YSYEKL. The CDR3 runs to 12 residues. The CDR3 loop reads CASSLQGTEAFF. CDR3 nucleotide sequence: TGCGCCAGCAGCCTTCAGGGCACTGAAGCTTTCTTT.

This clone was found many times. The CDR3 region is CASSLWGGEQTQYF. The CDR3 DNA reads as TGTGCCAGCAGCTTATGGGGGGGCGAACAGACCCAGTACTTC. This chain connects TRBV11-3 to TRBJ2-5; D possibly corresponds to TRBD2 (7 bases). The CDR3 length is 14 residues. V dropped 2 bases and J dropped 6 bases, with 13 bases sitting between them. The V gene's germline CDR1 is SGHNT and CDR2 YENEEA.

This clone was picked up a small number of times. This chain joins TRBV6-5 and TRBJ2-7; tentative D call: TRBD1 (6 bases). The V and J ends lost 0 bases and 7 bases respectively, with 16 bases between them. Germline-derived CDR1 and CDR2 are MNHEY and SVGAGI. This CDR3 comprises 15 residues. CDR3 protein: CASSYSSQGRWEQYF. As DNA, the CDR3 is TGTGCCAGCAGTTACTCGAGTCAGGGGAGATGGGAGCAGTACTTC.

The gene calls are TRBV5-1 and TRBJ1-1, with a possible D match to TRBD1 (5 bases). This CDR3 contains 11 residues. CDR1 SGHRS and CDR2 YFSETQ come from the germline V gene. V dropped 7 bases and J dropped 3 bases, with 7 bases sitting between them. The CDR3 DNA follows: TGCGCCAGCGGCAGGGACACTGAAGCTTTCTTT. Translating it yields CASGRDTEAFF.

V gene TRBV7-8 combines with J gene TRBJ1-2, with unresolved D. This CDR3 contains 13 residues. Germline-derived CDR1 and CDR2 are SGHVS and FQNEAQ. Trimming cost V 4 bases and J 4 bases, with 10 bases left between them. The DNA of the CDR3 is TGTGCCAGCAGCTCAGACGGACTCTATGGCTACACCTTC. It codes for CASSSDGLYGYTF. Combining the CDR3 with reference TRBV7-8 and TRBJ1-2 gives the whole variable domain GAGVSQSPRYKVAKRGQDVALRCDPISGHVSLFWYQQALGQGPEFLTYFQNEAQLDKSGLPSDRFFAERPEGSVSTLKIQRTQQEDSAVYLCASSSDGLYGYTFGSGTRLTVV.

This chain connects TRBV7-2 to TRBJ2-3; 10 nucleotides line up with TRBD2. Germline V gene lookup returns CDR1 SGHTA and CDR2 FQGNSA. With 2 bases clipped from V and 2 bases from J, the junction kept 7 bases outside the gene matches. The length of the CDR3 is 17 residues. The CDR3 coding sequence is TGTGCCAGCAGCTTAAGGGCTAGCGGGGGTCTCACAGATACGCAGTATTTT. This codes for CASSLRASGGLTDTQYF.

This sequence joins TRBV5-1 and TRBJ2-6; D not resolved. CDR3 length equals 14 residues. CDR1 is SGHRS, CDR2 YFSETQ, per germline. Trimming stripped 4 bases from V and 2 bases from J, with 7 bases between. In DNA, the CDR3 is TGCGCCAGCAGCGACCAGGCTGGGGCCAACGTCCTGACTTTC. Translation: CASSDQAGANVLTF.

This chain joins TRBV30 and TRBJ1-6; possible D gene TRBD1, 5 bases. Trimming cost V 7 bases and J 7 bases, with 17 bases left between them. Germline V gene data show CDR1 as GTSNPN and CDR2 as SVGIG (reference sequence). The CDR3 is made up of 14 amino acids. The CDR3 sequence is CAFIRVPGNSPLHF. CDR3 DNA sequence: TGTGCCTTCATCAGGGTCCCTGGGAATTCACCCCTCCACTTT.

As to this clone: Other DNA sequences from this sample encode an identical CDR3 as well. This chain uses TRBV18 with TRBJ1-1; weak D call: TRBD1 (5 bases). The CDR3 length is 14 residues. The germline V gene has CDR1 KGHSH and CDR2 LQKENI. The V gene lost 1 base and the J gene lost 3 bases, with 9 bases spanning the gap. Here the CDR3 reads CASSPRGGDTEAFF. As DNA, the CDR3 is TGTGCCAGCTCACCACGGGGAGGGGACACTGAAGCTTTCTTT.

The J gene is TRBJ2-4, the V gene TRBV13, with 10 bases lining up with TRBD1. The ends lost 4 bases at V and 8 bases at J; junction bases unmatched: 11. CDR3 length: 16 amino acids. Germline-derived CDR1 and CDR2 are PRHDT and FYEKMQ (reference sequence). CDR3 nucleotides: TGTGCCAGCAGCTCCTCTGACAGGGGGCCTAGTGACATTCAGTACTTC. Its protein is CASSSSDRGPSDIQYF.

The chain combines TRBV5-6 with TRBJ2-4; D gene ambiguous. The CDR3 runs 14 residues. Looked up from germline, CDR1 is SGHDT and CDR2 is YYEEEE. V was cut by 0 bases and J by 2 bases, with 6 bases left in between. CDR3 DNA sequence: TGTGCCAGCAGCTTGGTACCTACCAAAAACATTCAGTACTTC. Protein sequence: CASSLVPTKNIQYF.

This clone was seen more than once but under ten times. The V call is TRBV28, the J call TRBJ2-7; 10 nucleotides agree with TRBD2. This CDR3 region has 15 residues. Germline loops: CDR1 MDHEN, CDR2 SYDVKM. V was clipped by 6 bases and J by 3 bases; unmatched bases: 8. The CDR3 DNA reads TGTGCCAGCAGAACCCAAGCGGGAGGGTTCTACGAGCAGTACTTC. Translated, it gives CASRTQAGGFYEQYF.

The chain uses TRBV28 and TRBJ2-5, with D maybe TRBD1 (6 bases). Germline assignment: CDR1 MDHEN and CDR2 SYDVKM. The CDR3 extends over 15 amino acids. With 6 bases removed from V and 3 bases from J, the gap between germline ends came to 17 bases. The CDR3 protein is CASSTLAGTKETQYF. Here the CDR3 DNA reads TGTGCCAGCAGCACCCTGGCAGGGACAAAAGAGACCCAGTACTTC.

J is TRBJ2-1 and V is TRBV1; the listed D gene, TRBD2, was not tested against the DNA. TRBV1 is a listed pseudogene. The CDR3 has 16 amino acids. The CDR3 sequence: CTSSQDPHRTRNEQFF. In DNA, the CDR3 is TGCACCAGCAGCCAAGACCCTCACAGGACTAGAAATGAGCAGTTCTTC.